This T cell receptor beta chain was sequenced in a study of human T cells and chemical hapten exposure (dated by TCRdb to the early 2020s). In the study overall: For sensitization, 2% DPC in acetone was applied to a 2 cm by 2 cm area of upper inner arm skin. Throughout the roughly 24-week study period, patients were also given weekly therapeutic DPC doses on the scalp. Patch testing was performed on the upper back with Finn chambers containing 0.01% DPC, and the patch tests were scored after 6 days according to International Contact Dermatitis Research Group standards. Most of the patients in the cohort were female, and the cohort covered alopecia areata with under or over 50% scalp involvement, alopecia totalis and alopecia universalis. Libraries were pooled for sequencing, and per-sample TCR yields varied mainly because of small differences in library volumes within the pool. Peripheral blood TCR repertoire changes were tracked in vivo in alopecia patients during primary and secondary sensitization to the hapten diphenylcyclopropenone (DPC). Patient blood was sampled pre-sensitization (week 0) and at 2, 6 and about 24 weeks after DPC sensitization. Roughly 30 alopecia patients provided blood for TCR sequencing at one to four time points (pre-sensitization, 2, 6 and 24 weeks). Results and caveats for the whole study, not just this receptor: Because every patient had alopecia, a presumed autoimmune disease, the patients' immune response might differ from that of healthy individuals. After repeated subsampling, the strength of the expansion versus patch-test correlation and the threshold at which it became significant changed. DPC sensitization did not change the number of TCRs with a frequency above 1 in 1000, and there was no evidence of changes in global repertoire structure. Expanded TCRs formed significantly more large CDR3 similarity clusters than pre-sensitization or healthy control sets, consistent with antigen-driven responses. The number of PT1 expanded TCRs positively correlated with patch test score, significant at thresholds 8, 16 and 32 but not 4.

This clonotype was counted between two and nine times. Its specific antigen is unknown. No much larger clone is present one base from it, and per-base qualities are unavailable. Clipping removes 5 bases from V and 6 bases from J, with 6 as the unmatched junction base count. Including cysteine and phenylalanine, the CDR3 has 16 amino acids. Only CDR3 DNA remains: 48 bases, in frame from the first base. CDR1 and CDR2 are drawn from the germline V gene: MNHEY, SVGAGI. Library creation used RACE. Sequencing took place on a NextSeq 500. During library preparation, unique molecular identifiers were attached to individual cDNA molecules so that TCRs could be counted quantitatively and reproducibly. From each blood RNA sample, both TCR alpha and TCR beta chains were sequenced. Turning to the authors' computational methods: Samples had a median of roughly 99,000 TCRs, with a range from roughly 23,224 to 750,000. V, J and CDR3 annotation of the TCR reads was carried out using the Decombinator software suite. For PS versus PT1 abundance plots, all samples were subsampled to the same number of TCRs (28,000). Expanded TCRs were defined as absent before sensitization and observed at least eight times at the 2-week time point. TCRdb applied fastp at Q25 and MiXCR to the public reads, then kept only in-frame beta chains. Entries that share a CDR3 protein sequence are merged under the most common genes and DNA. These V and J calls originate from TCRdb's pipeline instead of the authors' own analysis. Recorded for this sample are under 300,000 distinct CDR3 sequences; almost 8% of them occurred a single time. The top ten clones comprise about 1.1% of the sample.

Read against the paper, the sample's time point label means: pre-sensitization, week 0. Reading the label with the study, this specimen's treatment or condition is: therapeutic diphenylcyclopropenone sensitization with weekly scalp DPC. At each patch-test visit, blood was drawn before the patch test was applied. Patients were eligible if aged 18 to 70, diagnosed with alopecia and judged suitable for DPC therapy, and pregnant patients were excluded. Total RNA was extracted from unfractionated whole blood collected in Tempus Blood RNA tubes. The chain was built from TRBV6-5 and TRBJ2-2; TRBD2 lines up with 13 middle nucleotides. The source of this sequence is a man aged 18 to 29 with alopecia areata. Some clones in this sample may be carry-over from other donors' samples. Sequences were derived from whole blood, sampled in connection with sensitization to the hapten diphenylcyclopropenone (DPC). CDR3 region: CASSNRLAGGPGELFF. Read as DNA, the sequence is TGTGCCAGCAGTAACAGACTAGCGGGGGGCCCCGGGGAGCTGTTTTTT.